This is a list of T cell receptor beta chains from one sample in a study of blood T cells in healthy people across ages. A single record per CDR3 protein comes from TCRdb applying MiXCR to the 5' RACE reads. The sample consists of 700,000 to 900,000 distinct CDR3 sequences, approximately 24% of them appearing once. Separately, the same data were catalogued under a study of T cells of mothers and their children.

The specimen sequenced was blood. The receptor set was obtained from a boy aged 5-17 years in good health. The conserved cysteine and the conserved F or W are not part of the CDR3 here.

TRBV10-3 AAKAGGTYNEQF
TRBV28 ASSFPSGNAF
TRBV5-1 ASSSQGSGGDEQF
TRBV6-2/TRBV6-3 ASSYGLAGKTQY
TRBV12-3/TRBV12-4 ASSQGSGSNCGYT
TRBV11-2 ASSLGRQNIQY
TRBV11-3 ASSSGRNEQETQY
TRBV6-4 ASSASGFTGELF
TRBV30 AWGTGEQY
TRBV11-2 ASSVPWTGKIWRETQY
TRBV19 ASKWGETQY
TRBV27 ASSITGSRNEQF
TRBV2 ASSSRVSNEKLL
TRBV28 ASSSIAPYEQY
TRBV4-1 ASSQSGARENEQF
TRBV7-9 ASSPAGSSGNTIY
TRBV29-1 SSTVGARVNSNYGYT
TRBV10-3 AISERRDTYEQY
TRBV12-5 ASAGDGTYEQY
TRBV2 ASGAGTGAGEQY
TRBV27 ASFSSYGYT
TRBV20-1 SARDPNRGLYNEQF
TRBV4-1 ASSHVRRGGPETQY
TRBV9 ASSTGLAGGTDTQY
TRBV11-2 ASSLGGGAHEQF
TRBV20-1 SASFSGETQY
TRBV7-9 ASSSPTGTGAYEQY
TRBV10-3 AISDPGGQDNEKLF
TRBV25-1 ASSEGGAKSYNEQF
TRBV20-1 SARDSRASNQPQH
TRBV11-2 ASSPGLAGAQPQETQY
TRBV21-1 ASSKGEPPGSYNEQF
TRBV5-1 ASSVTGTALYEQY
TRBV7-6 ASSFRWTPTNYEQY
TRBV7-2 ASSLGVTYNSPLH
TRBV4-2 ASSQRASGGSKRGSIQETQY
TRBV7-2 ASSLGQGKVSEQF
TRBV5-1 ASSLRTGPDGRELF
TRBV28 ASSHPPNHLWSATEAF
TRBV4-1 ASSPIGRTAKNIQY
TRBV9 ASSAPRDILGWTEAF
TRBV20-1 SAPYRAFGGEAF
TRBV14 ASSQVESDYWLSETQY
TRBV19 ATRGDEQY
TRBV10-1 ASSTGTPVDYGYT
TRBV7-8 ASSLASEGTGELF
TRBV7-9 ASSSSGSLFGYT
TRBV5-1 ASSSGQTGREQY
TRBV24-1 ATSDLDGTGVDTQY
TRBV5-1 ASSSGQGTEAF
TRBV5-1 ASSPRTGSGKLF
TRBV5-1 ASSIQGLAGGETQY